This entry lists 29 T cell receptor delta chains sequenced from one sample in a study of γδ T cells in repeated Plasmodium falciparum infection. TCRdb re-analyzed the multiplex PCR reads via CATT. The sample shows tens of thousands of delta-chain clones, 1.7% of them seen only once. Flow sorting of PBMC yielded separate Vgamma9/Vdelta2+ and Vdelta2-negative gammadelta T cell populations for bulk repertoire analysis. Sequences were obtained from gamma-delta T cells from blood. These receptors all come from a pool of human donors (malaria-infected and uninfected, not separated).

This clone was counted ten times or more. The mismatch at residue 13 between this DNA's translation and the TCRdb protein of a much larger clone likely reflects a read error; the protein shown is translated from the DNA. This rearrangement joins TRDV1 to TRDJ1, with 7 bases fitting TRDD3. Because TCRdb records no J gene, it was assigned here through a match of the DNA to germline. The V and J ends lost 5 bases and 4 bases, in that order; junction bases with no gene match: 28. The germline V gene has CDR1 TSWWSYY and CDR2 QGS. The length of the CDR3 is 21 residues. The CDR3 reads CALGKYRPNYGGHEGFDKLIF. CDR3 in DNA: TGTGCTCTTGGGAAATACCGTCCGAACTATGGGGGACACGAGGGGTTCGATAAACTCATCTTT.

On this clone itself: The TCRdb protein, from a much larger clone, departs from this DNA's translation at residue 14, likely by read error; the protein shown derives from the DNA. CDR3 nucleotides: TGTGCTCTTGGGGATACCCACGGGAGGAACTACTGGGGGACACCCCCATCCTTGTACACAGATAAACTCATCTTT. It translates to CALGDTHGRNYWGTPPSLYTDKLIF. The chain recombines TRDV1 with TRDJ1; 9 bases fit TRDD3. The CDR3 length is 25 residues. Germline values: CDR1 TSWWSYY, CDR2 QGS.

This clone came up many times. This DNA's translation differs at residue 9 from TCRdb's protein, which comes from a much larger clone; a read error is likely, and the protein shown is translated from the DNA. This chain uses TRDV1 with TRDJ1, with D maybe TRDD3 (5 bases). The germline gives CDR1 TSWWSYY, CDR2 QGS. CDR3 length: 15 amino acids. V lost 0 bases and J 7 bases, leaving 15 bases between the germline ends. The CDR3 region is CALGELGGMRIKLIF. CDR3 nucleotide sequence: TGTGCTCTTGGGGAACTAGGAGGGATGCGCATTAAACTCATCTTT.

A remark on this clone: This likely reflects a read error, since a far larger clone is one base away. The sample contains more than one DNA sequence encoding this CDR3. This chain connects TRDV1 to TRDJ1; 8 positions agree with TRDD3. This CDR3 region has 20 residues. Germline values: CDR1 TSWWSYY, CDR2 QGS. Unmatched junction bases numbered 18, after V lost 3 bases and J lost 0 bases. The CDR3 DNA follows: TGTGCTCTTGGGGAGCCGTATAGTTGGGGGATTCTCCTTTACACCGATAAACTCATCTTT. It yields the protein CALGEPYSWGILLYTDKLIF.

Notes on this clone: A read error likely explains this, since a far larger clone differs by one base. The sample contains more than one DNA sequence encoding this CDR3. This sequence joins TRDV2 and TRDJ1, with 8 bases aligning to TRDD3. The J gene was not available in TCRdb and was assigned here by matching the DNA to germline segments. Germline values: CDR1 GEAIGNYY, CDR2 EKD. The ends lost 0 bases at V and 3 bases at J; junction bases unmatched: 11. The CDR3 has 17 amino acids. The CDR3 sequence is CACDTDSTGGYADKLIF. CDR3 coding DNA: TGTGCCTGTGACACCGATTCTACTGGGGGGTACGCCGATAAACTCATCTTT.

As concerns this clone: This DNA's translation and the protein TCRdb lists, from a much larger clone, do not match at residue 19, likely due to a read error; the protein shown is translated from the DNA. The rearrangement links TRDV1 to TRDJ1; perhaps TRDD3 as D (6 bases). TCRdb supplies no J gene; here it was assigned by aligning the nucleotide sequence to germline. The germline V and J ends were trimmed by 0 bases and 3 bases, with 41 bases remaining between them. The CDR3 is made up of 25 amino acids. Germline lookup yields CDR1 TSWWSYY and CDR2 QGS. CDR3 amino acids: CALGELRYTTLPLLSLGIGADKLIF. The CDR3 DNA reads as TGTGCTCTTGGGGAACTTAGATACACCACACTACCCCTCTTATCGCTGGGGATCGGGGCCGATAAACTCATCTTT.

This clone was found many times. The TCRdb record carries a much larger clone's protein, which differs from this DNA's translation at residue 4; a read error is the likely cause, and the protein listed here is the DNA translation. This chain joins TRDV2 and TRDJ1; D is unresolved. Trimming stripped 5 bases from V and 2 bases from J, with 14 bases between. The CDR3 extends over 14 amino acids. Germline values: CDR1 GEAIGNYY, CDR2 EKD. CDR3: CACGPAGNTDKLIF. The CDR3 DNA follows: TGTGCCTGTGGCCCCGCCGGGAATACCGATAAACTCATCTTT.

This clone has a handful of counts. This likely traces to a read error, being one base from a far larger clone. The sample has other DNA sequences that encode this CDR3 too. This chain connects TRDV1 to TRDJ1; a weak D match, TRDD2 (5 bases). TCRdb lists no J gene, so it was determined here by aligning the DNA to germline. Germline CDR1 TSWWSYY, CDR2 QGS. V gave up 3 bases and J gave up 1 base, with 33 bases separating them. The CDR3 is 22 amino acids. The CDR3 reads CALGDYHRPTYDWTGATDKLIF. The CDR3 DNA reads as TGTGCTCTTGGGGACTACCACCGCCCTACGTACGATTGGACGGGTGCCACCGATAAACTCATCTTT.

This clone was counted at least ten times. The translation of this DNA and the TCRdb protein of a much larger clone differ at residue 9, probably owing to a read error; the protein shown here is translated from the DNA. The V and J genes are TRDV1 and TRDJ1; TRDD3 matches 12 bases. The J gene was not available in TCRdb and was assigned here by matching the DNA to germline segments. The length of the CDR3 is 20 residues. Germline V gene lookup returns CDR1 TSWWSYY and CDR2 QGS. Unmatched junction bases numbered 17, after V lost 1 base and J lost 5 bases. DNA for the CDR3: TGTGCTCTTGGGGAACAGGAGAGGACTCTACTGGGGGATACTTCAGATAAACTCATCTTT. This sequence encodes CALGEQERTLLGDTSDKLIF.

This clone was recorded a few times. The TCRdb protein comes from a much larger clone and disagrees with this DNA's translation at residue 19, likely due to a read error; the protein given here is derived from the DNA. A V gene of TRDV1 was called, but no J gene was assigned; TRDD3 is the table's D call and was not checked against the DNA. The CDR3 is 21 residues long. Per germline, CDR1 TSWWSYY and CDR2 QGS. The CDR3 sequence is CALGAHDLPTFWGAQTDKPIF. CDR3 DNA sequence: TGTGCTCTTGGGGCACACGACCTTCCTACGTTCTGGGGGGCTCAGACTGATAAACCCATCTTT.

There are a few counts of this clone. This chain links TRDV1 with TRDJ1, with TRDD2 as a possible D gene (9 bases). The V gene's germline CDR1 is TSWWSYY and CDR2 QGS. Trimming took 9 bases from V and 5 from J, leaving 34 bases between them. The CDR3 is 19 residues long. The CDR3 here is CALAFLRTGGYCPFDKLIF. CDR3 in DNA: TGTGCTCTGGCCTTCCTACGTACTGGGGGCTATTGTCCTTTTGATAAACTCATCTTT.

This clone occurred a few times. A far larger clone is only one base removed, so a read error is likely. This CDR3 is also generated by other DNA sequences in the sample. V and J are TRDV1 and TRDJ1; 12 nucleotides match TRDD3. Trimming removed 2 bases from V and 1 base from J; junction bases left unmatched: 29. Germline loops: CDR1 TSWWSYY, CDR2 QGS. The CDR3 contains 25 residues. The CDR3 sequence: CALGELAFLQKLRTGGYPLTDKLIF. In nucleotides, the CDR3 is TGTGCTCTTGGGGAATTAGCCTTCCTCCAGAAGTTACGTACTGGGGGATACCCCCTCACCGATAAACTCATCTTT.

This clone showed up many times. TCRdb lists the protein of a much larger clone for this DNA, which differs at residue 6, so this is likely a read error; the protein given here is translated from the DNA itself. The chain has TRDV1 and TRDJ1; 10 bases are a match to TRDD3. Germline CDR1 reads TSWWSYY; CDR2 reads QGS. CDR3 size: 20 residues. After removal of 3 bases from V and 0 bases from J, the junction contained 16 bases not matched to a gene. In DNA form, the CDR3 reads TGTGCTCTTGGGGACCGGTTTCCTGCGTGGGGGATACATTACACCGATAAACTCATCTTT. Protein product: CALGDRFPAWGIHYTDKLIF.

In regard to this clone: TCRdb attributes to this sequence the protein of a much larger clone, which differs from the DNA translation at residue 14; a read error is likely, and the protein displayed is translated from the DNA. The chain combines TRAV38-2/DV8 with TRDJ1; 8 bases align to TRDD3. As TCRdb names no J gene, one was assigned here on the basis of a DNA match to germline. The junction had 23 bases not matched to a gene; V was cut back by 0 bases and J by 4 bases. Germline V CDR1 and CDR2: TSESDYY, QEAYKQQN. The CDR3 has 21 residues. In DNA form, the CDR3 reads TGTGCTTATAGGAGCGCGGCCTCCTACAGGTACTGGGGGTTACGCTTCGATAAACTCATCTTT. Translating gives CAYRSAASYRYWGLRFDKLIF.

The sample holds many counts of this clone. A much larger clone is a single base away; this may be a read error. The same CDR3 is also encoded by other DNA sequences in this sample. J is TRDJ1 and V is TRDV3; 8 nucleotides line up with TRDD2. This CDR3 region has 17 residues. Germline-derived CDR1 and CDR2 are TVYSNPD and GDNSRS (reference sequence). Unmatched junction bases numbered 18, after V lost 0 bases and J lost 6 bases. CDR3 region: CAFSSAFLRSRTNKLIF. Here the CDR3 DNA reads TGTGCCTTTAGCTCGGCCTTCCTAAGATCCCGTACGAATAAACTCATCTTT.

This clone was detected many times. A far more abundant clone sits one base away, making this likely a read error. In the same sample, other DNA sequences code for this CDR3. This sequence joins TRDV1 and TRDJ1; 8 nucleotides line up with TRDD3. This CDR3 contains 26 residues. V trimming: 3 bases; J trimming: 0 bases; junction bases outside the gene matches: 36. The germline V gene encodes CDR1 TSWWSYY and CDR2 QGS. CDR3 nucleotide sequence: TGTGCTCTTGGGGAGCTCTGTTTCCTGTCATCTTCCTTAGCGGCTACTGGGGGCGAGTACACCGATAAACTCATCTTT. It encodes CALGELCFLSSSLAATGGEYTDKLIF.

This clone was seen only a few times. TCRdb attributes to this sequence the protein of a much larger clone, which differs from the DNA translation at residue 8; a read error is likely, and the protein displayed is translated from the DNA. The chain couples TRDV1 to TRDJ1; the match to TRDD3 covers 12 bases. CDR3 length: 21 amino acids. Germline V gene sequence: CDR1 TSWWSYY, CDR2 QGS. With V trimmed by 2 bases and J by 8 bases, 24 bases remained unmatched. The CDR3 spells CALGETLRFTGYWGILGKLIF. The CDR3 nucleotides are TGTGCTCTTGGGGAAACCTTAAGATTCACGGGGTACTGGGGGATACTGGGGAAACTCATCTTT.

This clone has ten or more counts. It is likely a read error: a sequence one base away is far more abundant. Other DNA sequences in this specimen translate into the identical CDR3. This chain connects TRDV2 to TRDJ1; TRDD3 aligns across 10 bases. This CDR3 is 20 amino acids long. Germline assignment: CDR1 GEAIGNYY and CDR2 EKD. The CDR3 reads CACDTEDRLTGGLYTDKLIF. The CDR3 bases are TGCGCCTGTGACACCGAAGACAGGTTGACTGGGGGATTGTACACCGATAAACTCATCTTT.

To note about this clone: TCRdb's protein for this DNA is that of a much larger clone and differs from the translation at residue 17, likely a read error; the protein shown is the DNA translation. The chain links TRDV1 to TRDJ1; D remains unclear. Germline CDR1 and CDR2: TSWWSYY and QGS. Trimming removed 1 base at V and 2 bases at J, with 35 bases between. The CDR3 is 23 amino acids. The CDR3, as DNA: TGTGCTCTTGGGGAACGCCTAAATCAAGTTGTTCCAAGTTGTTTCCCTTTGACCGATAAACTCATCTTT. It is translated as CALGERLNQVVPSCFPLTDKLIF.

This clone was counted ten times or more. A much larger clonotype is one base distant, so this may be a read error. This sample also contains other DNA sequences that code for the same CDR3. This sequence joins TRDV1 and TRDJ1; TRDD2 is a possible D gene (5 bases). Per the germline V gene, CDR1 is TSWWSYY and CDR2 is QGS. V was clipped by 0 bases and J by 0 bases, with 17 bases between them. This CDR3 spans 18 amino acids. The CDR3 here is CALGELDPFLRHTDKLIF. The CDR3 nucleotides read TGTGCTCTTGGGGAACTTGACCCCTTCTTACGGCACACCGATAAACTCATCTTT.

This clone was detected many times. Translating this DNA gives a protein that differs at residue 15 from the TCRdb one, which belongs to a much larger clone; a read error is likely, and the protein shown is this translation. The chain employs TRDV1 and TRDJ1; D might be TRDD3 (6 bases). The J gene comes from matching the DNA to germline here; TCRdb lacks it. Germline CDR1 and CDR2: TSWWSYY and QGS. CDR3 length equals 19 residues. This chain's CDR3 is CALGEGAGARRGYTNKLIF. The CDR3 region has the DNA TGTGCTCTTGGGGAAGGCGCTGGGGCCCGGAGAGGGTACACCAATAAACTCATCTTT.

This clone was recorded many times. The protein TCRdb lists belongs to a much larger clone and differs from this DNA's translation at residue 8, which points to a read error; the protein shown is made from the DNA. The chain combines TRDV2 with TRDJ1, with D unresolved. Trimming removed 4 bases from V and 0 bases from J, with 26 bases in between. Germline V gene sequence: CDR1 GEAIGNYY, CDR2 EKD. The CDR3 consists of 19 residues. The CDR3 here is CACDYGGVRKLLHTDKLIF. The CDR3 DNA follows: TGTGCCTGTGATTATGGAGGGGTACGCAAGCTTTTACACACCGATAAACTCATCTTT.

A note on this clone: Since a far larger clone is one base different, this is likely a read error. Other DNA variants within this sample encode the same CDR3. The CDR3 nucleotides are TGTGCCTTTAGATTCTACCGGAACTACGAGGGAATTTACTGGGGGATAGTTGTTAGAGCACAACTCTTCTTT. Translated, it gives CAFRFYRNYEGIYWGIVVRAQLFF. The V call is TRDV3, the J call TRDJ2; 11 nucleotides match TRDD3. The germline V gene encodes CDR1 TVYSNPD and CDR2 GDNSRS (reference sequence). This CDR3 region has 24 residues. V was clipped by 0 bases and J by 7 bases; unmatched bases: 34.

A few counts support this clone. The protein TCRdb gives is from a much larger clone and does not agree with this DNA's translation at residue 13, likely a read error; the protein shown here comes from the DNA. V is TRDV2 and J is TRDJ3; 10 positions match TRDD3. TCRdb gives no J gene; it was assigned here by matching the DNA to germline. The V segment lost 1 base and the J segment 5 bases; nucleotides outside the gene matches: 13. The CDR3 consists of 20 residues. CDR1 and CDR2 from the germline V gene are GEAIGNYY and EKD. The CDR3 loop reads CACDTTGGFPGARDTRQMFF. The DNA of the CDR3 is TGTGCCTGTGACACGACTGGGGGATTCCCGGGAGCCCGGGACACCCGACAGATGTTTTTC.

Ten or more counts support this clone. TCRdb's entry gives the protein of a much larger clone, which mismatches this DNA's translation at residue 8, likely from a read error; the protein reported here is translated from the DNA. J is TRDJ1 and V is TRDV1; D is uncertain. CDR3 size: 16 residues. V lost 0 bases and J lost 0, with 11 bases in between. Per germline, CDR1 TSWWSYY and CDR2 QGS. The CDR3 spells CALGELLLLYTDKLIF. The CDR3 DNA follows: TGTGCTCTTGGGGAACTACTCCTCCTTTACACCGATAAACTCATCTTT.

This clone was recorded many times. A much bigger clone sits one base away, suggesting this may be a read error. This chain links TRDV1 with TRDJ1; no reliable D call. CDR3 length: 17 amino acids. CDR1 and CDR2 from the germline V gene are TSWWSYY and QGS. V dropped 1 base and J dropped 1 base, with 16 bases sitting between them. The CDR3 reads CALGEPLTCTPTDKLIF. The CDR3 nucleotides are TGTGCTCTTGGGGAACCCCTAACCTGTACCCCCACCGATAAACTCATCTTT.

As regards this clone: Translating this DNA gives a protein that differs at residue 11 from the TCRdb one, which belongs to a much larger clone; a read error is likely, and the protein shown is this translation. The chain recombines TRDV1 with TRDJ1, with 12 bases identical to TRDD3. With 4 bases clipped from V and 3 bases from J, the junction kept 15 bases outside the gene matches. CDR1 is TSWWSYY and CDR2 is QGS in the germline V gene. The CDR3 consists of 19 residues. CDR3 amino acids: CALGGWYWGILGPSDKLIF. CDR3 coding DNA: TGTGCTCTTGGGGGATGGTACTGGGGGATACTCGGCCCGTCCGATAAACTCATCTTT.

This clone has at least ten counts. TCRdb lists the protein of a much larger clone for this DNA, which differs at residue 10, so this is likely a read error; the protein given here is translated from the DNA itself. J is TRDJ1 and V is TRDV1; no firm D call. Between the trimmed V and J ends, which lost 1 base and 13 bases, there was a span of 13 bases. The CDR3 length is 12 residues. Germline V gives CDR1 TSWWSYY, CDR2 QGS. The CDR3 coding sequence is TGTGCTCTTGGGGAACCCCGAGGCGAACCCATCTTT. It codes for CALGEPRGEPIF.

Turning to this clone: TCRdb's protein for this DNA is that of a much larger clone and differs from the translation at residue 17, likely a read error; the protein shown is the DNA translation. The V and J genes are TRDV1 and TRDJ1, with 10 positions matching TRDD3. The J gene, left out of TCRdb, was set here by checking the DNA against germline. The CDR3 contains 20 residues. Germline-derived CDR1 and CDR2 are TSWWSYY and QGS. The CDR3: CALGDYHNYWGMYSTDRLIF. CDR3 DNA sequence: TGTGCTCTTGGTGACTACCACAATTACTGGGGGATGTATTCCACCGATAGACTCATCTTT.